The sequence of this T cell receptor beta chain was determined in a study of blood T cell repertoires in COVID-19 (dated by TCRdb to the early 2020s). Background for the entire study: The collaborator samples originated in the United States, Italy and Spain and spanned the acute and convalescent phases of COVID-19. The prospective study material was composed of cDNA or gDNA derived from T cells, B-cell-depleted T cells, or PBMCs. Subjects who had been exposed to COVID-19, were actively infected with it, or had recovered from it provided the deeply sampled blood TCRbeta repertoires that made up the dataset. The repertoires were released in a freely available public database intended as a resource for research on the immune response to SARS-CoV-2. Samples were obtained from the ongoing ImmuneRACE study (first 160 participants) and from over a thousand subjects provided by 6 global collaborators. A de-identified subject ID, COVID-19 status, age in years and sex were almost always included in the sample metadata. Where HLA class I and class II types were available, the types were taken from metadata supplied by the sample provider, not from assay-based typing. Study-wide findings and limitations: Clinical and demographic metadata were provided uncurated, with the amount varying by source and participant.

This clone occurred once. Its target antigen remains unknown. No much larger clone is present one base from it, and per-base qualities are unavailable. Measured from the cysteine to the phenylalanine, the CDR3 is 13 residues long. CDR3 DNA is the only sequence kept; it has 39 bases, read in frame from the first base. The germline V gene (reference sequence) gives CDR1 as LNHNV and CDR2 as YYDKDF. The germline V end is reduced by 9 bases and the J end by 4 bases; junction bases left unmatched: 8. TCRbeta CDR3 regions were amplified from genomic DNA using the immunoSEQ Assay, a bias-controlled multiplex PCR. The original methods were these. Within the assay, amplification of reference gene primers was used to estimate how many nucleated cells each sample contained. To quantify the absolute abundance of each unique TCRbeta CDR3 rearrangement, sequence reads were collapsed and filtered. For each sample, productive Simpson clonality was calculated by taking the square root of Simpson's diversity index across productive rearrangements. TCRdb obtained this table from immuneACCESS and retained in-frame rearrangements with V and J assigned. These tables miss some clones; where compared with another copy, unresolved V genes account for less than half of the shortfall, and the remainder is unexplained. The DNA was the basis for D and trimming; V, J and clone size are from that table. This sample has some 50,000 clones in its table, and under 85% of those were observed once. The top ten constitute less than 9.5% of the sample.

The collaborating institutions used their own protocols to collect whole blood in K2EDTA tubes. Collaborator samples were shipped for TCRbeta analysis as frozen whole blood, isolated PBMCs, or DNA extracted from either sample type. This sequence originates from an older man in a cohort sampled during active COVID-19. Input material: peripheral blood. The rearranged chain carries TRBV15 and TRBJ1-1; 7 junctional bases match TRBD1. The CDR3 sequence is CATSGQGGTEAFF. Here is the DNA: TGTGCCACGTCAGGGCAGGGGGGCACTGAAGCTTTCTTT.